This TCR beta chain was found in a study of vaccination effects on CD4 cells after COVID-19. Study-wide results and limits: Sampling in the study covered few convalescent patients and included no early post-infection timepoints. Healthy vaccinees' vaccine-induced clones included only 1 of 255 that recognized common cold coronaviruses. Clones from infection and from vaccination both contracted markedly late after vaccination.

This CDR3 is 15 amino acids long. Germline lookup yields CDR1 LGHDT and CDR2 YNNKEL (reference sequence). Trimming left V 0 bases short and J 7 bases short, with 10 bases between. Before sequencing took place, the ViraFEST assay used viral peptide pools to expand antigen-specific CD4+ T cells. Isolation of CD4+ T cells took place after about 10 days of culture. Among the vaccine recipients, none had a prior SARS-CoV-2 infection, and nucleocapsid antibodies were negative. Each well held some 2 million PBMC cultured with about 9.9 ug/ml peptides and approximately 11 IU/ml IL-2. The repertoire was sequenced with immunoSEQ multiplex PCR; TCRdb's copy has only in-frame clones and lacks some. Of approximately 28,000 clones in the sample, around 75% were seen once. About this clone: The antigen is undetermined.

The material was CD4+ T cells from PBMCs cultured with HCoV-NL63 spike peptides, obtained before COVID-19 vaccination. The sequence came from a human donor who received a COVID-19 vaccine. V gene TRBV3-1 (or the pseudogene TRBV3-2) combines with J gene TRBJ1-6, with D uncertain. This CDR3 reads CASSQDPTGNSPLHF. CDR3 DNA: TGTGCCAGCAGCCAAGATCCCACTGGCAATTCACCCCTCCACTTT.